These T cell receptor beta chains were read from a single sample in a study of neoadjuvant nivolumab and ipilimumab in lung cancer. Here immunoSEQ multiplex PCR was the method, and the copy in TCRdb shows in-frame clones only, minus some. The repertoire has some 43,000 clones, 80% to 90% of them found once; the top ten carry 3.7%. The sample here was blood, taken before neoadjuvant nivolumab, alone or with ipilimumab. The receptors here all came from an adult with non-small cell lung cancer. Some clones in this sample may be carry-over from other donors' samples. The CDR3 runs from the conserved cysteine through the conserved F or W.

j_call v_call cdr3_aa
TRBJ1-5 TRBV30 CAWSSRGRYNQPQHF
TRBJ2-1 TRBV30 CAFVGPSAYNEQFF
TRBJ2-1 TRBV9 CASSGRFGGYYNEQFF
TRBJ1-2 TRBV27 CASSPSWTTGGDGYTF
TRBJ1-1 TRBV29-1 CSAIAGTGGIEAFF
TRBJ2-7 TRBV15 CATSLGGTGSYEQYF
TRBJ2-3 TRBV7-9 CASSFRGATTDTQYF
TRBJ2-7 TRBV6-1 CASSELGGSPLEQYF
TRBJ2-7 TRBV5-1 CASSLRTSGSRSYEQYF
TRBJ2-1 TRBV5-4 CASSSSGSHNEQFF
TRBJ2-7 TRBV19 CASSISLAASYEQYF
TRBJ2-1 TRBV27 CASSSRTSGPYNEQFF
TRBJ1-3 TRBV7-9 CASSLASLQRGRKGNTIYF
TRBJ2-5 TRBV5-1 CASSLGPAGVGGGETQYF
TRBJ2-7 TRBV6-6 CASSRPSGGYEQYF
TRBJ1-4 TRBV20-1 CSADSGEKLFF
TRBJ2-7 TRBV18 CASSPRSGDPYTYEQYF
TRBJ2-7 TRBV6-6 CASTQRERSYEQYF
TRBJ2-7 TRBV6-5 CASSPLGSYEQYF
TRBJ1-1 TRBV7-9 CASSFTRGRMNTEAFF
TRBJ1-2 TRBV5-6 CASSFGMGTGDGYTF
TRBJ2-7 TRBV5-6 CASSLVRTGGYEQYF
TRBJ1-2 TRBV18 CASSPPDVGTAGYTF
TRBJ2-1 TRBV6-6 CASSYYEQFF
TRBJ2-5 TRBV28 CASSMTGSQETQYF
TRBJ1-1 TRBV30 CAWSVGTEAFF
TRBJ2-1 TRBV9 CASSVDVSGYNEQFF
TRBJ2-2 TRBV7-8 CASRLLGTNTGELFF
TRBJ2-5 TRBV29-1 CSAYRGAFGGLTRETQYF
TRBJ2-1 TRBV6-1 CASSEYRGAIAGGGNNEQFF
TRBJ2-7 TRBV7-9 CASSQLREGQIFEQYF
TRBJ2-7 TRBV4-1 CASSQGDRSSYEQYF
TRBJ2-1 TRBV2 CASSTGLSSYNEQFF
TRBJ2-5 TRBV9 CASSGGSTIQETQYF